Given below is one T cell receptor beta chain in context. The sample belongs to a study of OX40 agonist ivuxolimab in advanced cancers. The assay was immunoSEQ multiplex PCR, and TCRdb's table has in-frame clones only and misses some. Of tens of thousands of clones in the sample, roughly nine tenths were seen once. The receptor comes from an adult with an advanced solid tumor such as melanoma, head and neck, liver or kidney cancer. The source was CD4+ or CD8+ T cells sorted from blood, collected in a trial of the OX40 agonist ivuxolimab.

The CDR3 sequence is CASSLEGRFTDTQYF. The CDR3, as DNA: TGTGCCAGCAGCTTAGAGGGCAGATTCACAGATACGCAGTATTTT. The chain carries TRBV7-9 and TRBJ2-3; D is undetermined. Looked up from germline, CDR1 is SEHNR and CDR2 is FQNEAQ (reference sequence). The CDR3 runs to 15 residues. The V gene lost 1 base and the J gene lost 2 bases, with 10 bases spanning the gap.